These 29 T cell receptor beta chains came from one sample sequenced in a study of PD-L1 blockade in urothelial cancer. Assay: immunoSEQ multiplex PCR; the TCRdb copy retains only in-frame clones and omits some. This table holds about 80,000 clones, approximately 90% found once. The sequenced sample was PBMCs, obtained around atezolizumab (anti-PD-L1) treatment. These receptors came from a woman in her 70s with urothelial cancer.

The CDR3 DNA follows: TGCGCCAGCAGCTTGTCAGGTGACGCGAACACCGGGGAGCTGTTTTTT. It encodes CASSLSGDANTGELFF. V gene TRBV5-1 combines with J gene TRBJ2-2; D remains unclear. The CDR3 covers 16 residues. Germline-derived CDR1 and CDR2 are SGHRS and YFSETQ. The V gene lost 1 base and the J gene lost 0 bases, with 10 bases spanning the gap.

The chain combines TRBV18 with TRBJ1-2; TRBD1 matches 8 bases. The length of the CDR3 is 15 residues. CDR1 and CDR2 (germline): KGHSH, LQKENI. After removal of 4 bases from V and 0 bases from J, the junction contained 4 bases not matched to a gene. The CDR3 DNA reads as TGTGCCAGCTCACGGGGACAGGCATCTAACTATGGCTACACCTTC. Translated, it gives CASSRGQASNYGYTF.

For the CDR3, the DNA is TGTGCCAGCAGCAAGGGGGCCTGGGACAGGGGAAACATTCAGTACTTC. Its protein is CASSKGAWDRGNIQYF. The V and J genes are TRBV5-6 and TRBJ2-4; TRBD1 agrees at 10 bases. CDR1 is SGHDT and CDR2 is YYEEEE in the germline V gene. The CDR3 covers 16 residues. The junction had 10 bases not matched to a gene; V was cut back by 4 bases and J by 6 bases. Full variable domain (rest looked up from reference TRBV5-6 and TRBJ2-4): DAGVTQSPTHLIKTRGQQVTLRCSPKSGHDTVSWYQQALGQGPQFIFQYYEEEERQRGNFPDRFSGHQFPNYSSELNVNALLLGDSALYLCASSKGAWDRGNIQYFGAGTRLSVL.

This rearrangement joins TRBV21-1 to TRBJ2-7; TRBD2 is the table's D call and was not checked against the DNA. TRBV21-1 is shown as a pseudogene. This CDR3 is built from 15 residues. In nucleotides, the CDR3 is TGTGCCAGCAGCAGTCGGCCAGGGAGGGAAGGCGAGCAGTACTTC. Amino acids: CASSSRPGREGEQYF.

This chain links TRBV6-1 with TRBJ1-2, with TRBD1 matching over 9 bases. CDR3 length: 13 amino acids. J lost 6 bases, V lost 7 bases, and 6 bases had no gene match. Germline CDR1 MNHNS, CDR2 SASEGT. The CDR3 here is CASKTTGGNGYTF. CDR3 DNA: TGTGCCAGCAAAACCACAGGGGGCAATGGCTACACCTTC.

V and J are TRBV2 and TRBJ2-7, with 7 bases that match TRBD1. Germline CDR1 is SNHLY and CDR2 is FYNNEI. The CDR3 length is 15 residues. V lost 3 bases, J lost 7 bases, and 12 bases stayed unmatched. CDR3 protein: CASSDEGAPRFEQYF. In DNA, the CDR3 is TGTGCCAGCAGTGACGAGGGGGCGCCACGTTTTGAGCAGTACTTC. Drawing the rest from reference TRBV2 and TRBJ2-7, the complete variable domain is EPEVTQTPSHQVTQMGQEVILRCVPISNHLYFYWYRQILGQKVEFLVSFYNNEISEKSEIFDDQFSVERPDGSNFTLKIRSTKLEDSAMYFCASSDEGAPRFEQYFGPGTRLTVT.

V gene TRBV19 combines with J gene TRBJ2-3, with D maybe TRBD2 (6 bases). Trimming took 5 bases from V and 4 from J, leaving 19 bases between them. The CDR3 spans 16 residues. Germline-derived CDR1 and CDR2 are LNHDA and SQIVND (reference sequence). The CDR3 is CASSAHGGFEADTQYF. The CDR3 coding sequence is TGTGCCAGTAGTGCCCACGGGGGTTTCGAGGCAGATACGCAGTATTTT.

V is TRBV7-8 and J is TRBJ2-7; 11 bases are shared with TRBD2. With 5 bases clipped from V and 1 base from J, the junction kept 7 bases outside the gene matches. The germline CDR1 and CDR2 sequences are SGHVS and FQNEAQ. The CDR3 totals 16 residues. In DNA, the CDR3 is TGTGCCAGCAGCCTAGGGGGGACTAGCGGATCCTACGAGCAGTACTTC. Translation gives CASSLGGTSGSYEQYF.

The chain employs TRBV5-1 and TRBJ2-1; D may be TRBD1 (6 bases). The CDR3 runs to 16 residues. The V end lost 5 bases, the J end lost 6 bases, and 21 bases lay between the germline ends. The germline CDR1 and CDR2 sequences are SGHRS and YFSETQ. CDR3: CASRERGGLAFNEQFF. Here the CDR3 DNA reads TGCGCCAGCAGGGAAAGAGGGGGTCTGGCCTTCAATGAGCAGTTCTTC.

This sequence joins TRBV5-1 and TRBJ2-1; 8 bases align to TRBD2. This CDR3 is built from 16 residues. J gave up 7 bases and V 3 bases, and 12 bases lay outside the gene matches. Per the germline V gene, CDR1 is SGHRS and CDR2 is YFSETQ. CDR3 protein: CASSSATSARVNEQFF. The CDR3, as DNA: TGCGCCAGCAGCTCCGCGACTAGCGCACGGGTGAATGAGCAGTTCTTC.

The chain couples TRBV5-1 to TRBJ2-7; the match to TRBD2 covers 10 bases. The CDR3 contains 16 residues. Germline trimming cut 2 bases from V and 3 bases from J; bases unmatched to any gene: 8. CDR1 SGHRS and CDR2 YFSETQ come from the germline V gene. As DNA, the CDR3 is TGCGCCAGCAGCTTTCGTCCTAGCGGGAGTCTCTACGAGCAGTACTTC. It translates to CASSFRPSGSLYEQYF.

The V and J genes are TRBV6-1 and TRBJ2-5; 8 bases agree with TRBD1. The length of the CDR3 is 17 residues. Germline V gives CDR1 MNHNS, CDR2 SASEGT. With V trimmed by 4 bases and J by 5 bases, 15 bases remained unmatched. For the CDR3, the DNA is TGTGCCAGCAGTGTACAGGGGGTAGTCCGGTCCCGGGAGACCCAGTACTTC. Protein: CASSVQGVVRSRETQYF.

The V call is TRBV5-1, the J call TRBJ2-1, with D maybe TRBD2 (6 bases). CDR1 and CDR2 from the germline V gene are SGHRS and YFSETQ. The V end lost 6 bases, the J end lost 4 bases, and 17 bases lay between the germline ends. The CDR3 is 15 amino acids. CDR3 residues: CASMGGAGGYNEQFF. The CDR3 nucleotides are TGCGCCAGCATGGGCGGGGCAGGAGGGTACAATGAGCAGTTCTTC.

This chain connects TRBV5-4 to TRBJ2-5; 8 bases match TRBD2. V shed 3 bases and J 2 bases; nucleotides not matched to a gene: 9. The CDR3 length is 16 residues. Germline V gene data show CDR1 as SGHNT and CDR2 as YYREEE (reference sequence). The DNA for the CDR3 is TGTGCCAGCAGCTCTCCTAGCGGGCAAAGGCAAGAGACCCAGTACTTC. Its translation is CASSSPSGQRQETQYF.

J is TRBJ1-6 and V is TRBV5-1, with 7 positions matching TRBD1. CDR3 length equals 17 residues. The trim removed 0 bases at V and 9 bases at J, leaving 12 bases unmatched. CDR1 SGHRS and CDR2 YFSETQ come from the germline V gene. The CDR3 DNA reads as TGCGCCAGCAGCTTGGCCGGCCTTAGACAGGGAGGTTCACCCCTCCACTTT. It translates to CASSLAGLRQGGSPLHF.

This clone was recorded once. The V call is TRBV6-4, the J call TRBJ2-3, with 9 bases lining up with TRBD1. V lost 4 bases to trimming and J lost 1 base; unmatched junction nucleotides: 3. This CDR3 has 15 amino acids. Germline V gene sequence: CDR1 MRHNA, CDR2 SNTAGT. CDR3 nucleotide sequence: TGTGCCAGCAGTGCTAGGACAGGGGGCACAGATACGCAGTATTTT. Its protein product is CASSARTGGTDTQYF.

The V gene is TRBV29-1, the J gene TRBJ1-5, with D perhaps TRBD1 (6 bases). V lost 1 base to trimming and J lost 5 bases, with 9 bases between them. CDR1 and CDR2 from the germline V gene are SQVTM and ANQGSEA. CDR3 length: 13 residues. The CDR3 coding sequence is TGCAGCGTTGAAGTAGGGGGGGATCAGCCCCAGCATTTT. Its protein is CSVEVGGDQPQHF.

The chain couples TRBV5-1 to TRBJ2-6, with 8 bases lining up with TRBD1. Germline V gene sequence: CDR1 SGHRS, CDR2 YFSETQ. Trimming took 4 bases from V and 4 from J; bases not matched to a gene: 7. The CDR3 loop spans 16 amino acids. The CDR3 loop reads CASSPPGTGGANVLTF. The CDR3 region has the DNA TGCGCCAGCAGCCCACCCGGGACAGGCGGGGCCAACGTCCTGACTTTC.

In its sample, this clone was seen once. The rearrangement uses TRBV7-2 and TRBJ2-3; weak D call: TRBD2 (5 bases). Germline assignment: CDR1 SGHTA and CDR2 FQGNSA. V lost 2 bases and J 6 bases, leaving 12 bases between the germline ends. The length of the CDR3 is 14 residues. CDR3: CASSLSGHTDTQYF. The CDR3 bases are TGTGCCAGCAGCTTAAGCGGTCACACTGATACGCAGTATTTT.

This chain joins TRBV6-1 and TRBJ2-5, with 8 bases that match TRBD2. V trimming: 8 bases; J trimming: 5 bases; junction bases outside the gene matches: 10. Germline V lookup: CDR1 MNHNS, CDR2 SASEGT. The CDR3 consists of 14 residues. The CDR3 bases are TGTGCCAGCGTCGAGCGGGGGACGGGGGAGACCCAGTACTTC. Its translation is CASVERGTGETQYF.

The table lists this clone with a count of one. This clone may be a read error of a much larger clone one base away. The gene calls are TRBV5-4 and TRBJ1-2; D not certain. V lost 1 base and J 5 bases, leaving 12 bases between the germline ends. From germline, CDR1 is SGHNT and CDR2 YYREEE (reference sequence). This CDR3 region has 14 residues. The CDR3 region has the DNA TGTGCCAGCAGCTTGCCCGGGATTACGTATGGCTACACCTTC. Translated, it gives CASSLPGITYGYTF.

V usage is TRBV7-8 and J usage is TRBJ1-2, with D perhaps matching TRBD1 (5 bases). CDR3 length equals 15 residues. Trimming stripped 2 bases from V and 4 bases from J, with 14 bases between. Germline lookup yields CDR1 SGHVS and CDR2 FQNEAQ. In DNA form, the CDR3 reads TGTGCCAGCAGCTTAACGGACATGTATGGCTATGGCTACACCTTC. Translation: CASSLTDMYGYGYTF. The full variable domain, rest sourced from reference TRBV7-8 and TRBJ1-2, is GAGVSQSPRYKVAKRGQDVALRCDPISGHVSLFWYQQALGQGPEFLTYFQNEAQLDKSGLPSDRFFAERPEGSVSTLKIQRTQQEDSAVYLCASSLTDMYGYGYTFGSGTRLTVV.

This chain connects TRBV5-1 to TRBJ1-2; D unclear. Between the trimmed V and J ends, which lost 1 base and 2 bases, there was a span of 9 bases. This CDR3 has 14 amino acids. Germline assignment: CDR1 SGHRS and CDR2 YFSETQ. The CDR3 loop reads CASSLRQFNYGYTF. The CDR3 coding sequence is TGCGCCAGCAGCTTGCGACAATTCAACTATGGCTACACCTTC.

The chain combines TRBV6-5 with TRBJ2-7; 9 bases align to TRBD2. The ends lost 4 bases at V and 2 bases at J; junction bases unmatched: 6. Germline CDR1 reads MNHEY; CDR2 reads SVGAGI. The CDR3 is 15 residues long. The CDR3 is CASSSYSGGTYEQYF. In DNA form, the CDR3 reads TGTGCCAGCAGTTCCTATAGCGGGGGAACCTACGAGCAGTACTTC.

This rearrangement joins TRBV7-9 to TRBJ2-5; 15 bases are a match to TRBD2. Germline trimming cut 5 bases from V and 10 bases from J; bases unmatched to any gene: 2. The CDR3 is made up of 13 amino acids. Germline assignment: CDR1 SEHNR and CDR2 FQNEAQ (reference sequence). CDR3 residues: CASSGTSGGRQYF. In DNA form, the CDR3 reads TGTGCCAGCAGCGGGACTAGCGGGGGGCGCCAGTACTTC.

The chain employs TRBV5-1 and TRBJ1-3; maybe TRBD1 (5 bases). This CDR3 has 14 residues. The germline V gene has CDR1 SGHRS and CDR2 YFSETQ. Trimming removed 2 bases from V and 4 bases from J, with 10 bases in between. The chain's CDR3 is CASSLKGVGNTIYF. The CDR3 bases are TGCGCCAGCAGCTTAAAAGGGGTCGGAAACACCATATATTTT.

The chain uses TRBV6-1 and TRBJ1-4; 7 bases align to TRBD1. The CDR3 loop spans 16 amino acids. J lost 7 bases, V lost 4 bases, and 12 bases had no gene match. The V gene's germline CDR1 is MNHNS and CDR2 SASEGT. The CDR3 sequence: CASSAADRFYGEKLFF. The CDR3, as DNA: TGTGCCAGCAGTGCCGCGGACAGGTTTTACGGTGAAAAACTGTTTTTT.

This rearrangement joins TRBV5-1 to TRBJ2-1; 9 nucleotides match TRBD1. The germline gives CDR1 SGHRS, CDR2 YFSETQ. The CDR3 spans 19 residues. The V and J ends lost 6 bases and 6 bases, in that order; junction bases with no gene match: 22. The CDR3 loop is CASTNPGQGLTYLTNEQFF. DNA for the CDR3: TGCGCCAGCACCAATCCGGGACAGGGCCTCACTTATCTGACCAATGAGCAGTTCTTC.

The CDR3 DNA follows: TGTGCCAGCGGGACGCCCCGGGGGGGCGAGGCTACGCAGTATTTT. Protein product: CASGTPRGGEATQYF. The genes are TRBV7-2 and TRBJ2-3; 8 bases are shared with TRBD2. The germline gives CDR1 SGHTA, CDR2 FQGNSA. This CDR3 contains 15 residues. Trimming cost V 8 bases and J 8 bases; bases outside gene matches: 15.